These T cell receptor beta chains were read from a single sample in a study of CD39 and CD103 CD8 tumor-infiltrating T cells. Assay: immunoSEQ multiplex PCR; the TCRdb copy retains only in-frame clones and omits some. The repertoire consists of roughly 7,400 clones, with around 66% occurring once and the leading ten covering approximately 58%. The material sequenced was CD8+ T cells sorted from blood. The receptors shown here come from a human donor with head and neck squamous cell carcinoma. Both conserved end residues are trimmed from each CDR3. Only part of the rows carry a size: once, few, many, or a class if the clone is expanded.

v_call clone_size cdr3_aa
TRBV21-1 NA ASSKVGLINEQY
TRBV5-6 NA ASSGSGRVYEQY
TRBV5-4 once ASSLGEAGWTYEQY
TRBV5-1 few ASSFTPLGGRNTEAF
TRBV27 NA ASSLYQQETQY
TRBV9 NA ASSLGTAVYEQY
TRBV29-1 few SVEGQSGSYNEQF
TRBV6-5 NA ANSYQGVNTEAF
TRBV4-3 once ASSQDGEQY
TRBV10-1 NA ASSEGDGTGELF
TRBV30 NA AWTENLNTEAF
TRBV7-9 NA ASSSSIMEKLF
TRBV4-3 NA ASSQDRAGGTYGYT
TRBV30 NA AWSATAAYEQY
TRBV2 few ASSGTSGGYEQY